This is a list of T cell receptor beta chains from one sample in a study of T cell responses to AZD1222 COVID-19 vaccine. The assay was immunoSEQ multiplex PCR, and TCRdb's table has in-frame clones only and misses some. The sample lists some 150,000 clones, about 81% seen once, with around 4.1% in the top ten. The sequenced sample was peripheral blood, obtained on day 0 of MenACWY control vaccination. Receptors were obtained from an adult in good health. Both conserved end residues are part of each CDR3. D genes are given only for firm matches. Size is stated for part of the rows, as once, few or many counts, or as a class when the clone is expanded.

TGTGCCAGCAGTGACACAGGGGGGCATCAGCCCCAGCATTTT,CASSDTGGHQPQHF,TRBD1,14,-,TRBV6-1,TRBJ1-5
TGCGCCAGCAGCCACCCGGACAGGGCGAATGAGCAGTTCTTC,CASSHPDRANEQFF,TRBD1,14,-,TRBV5-1,TRBJ2-1
TGTGCCAGCAGCTCCACAGGGGGCTATGGCTACACCTTC,CASSSTGGYGYTF,TRBD1,13,few,TRBV11-1,TRBJ1-2
TGTGCCAGCAGGATGGGAGATACGCAGTATTTT,CASRMGDTQYF,-,11,-,TRBV7-9,TRBJ2-3
TGTGCCAGCTCACCTACCCCCGGGGCGGAATCACCCCTCCACTTT,CASSPTPGAESPLHF,-,15,-,TRBV18,TRBJ1-6
TGTGCCAGTAGTCAAATTCCCCCGGCTAGATGGGACACTGAAGCTTTCTTT,CASSQIPPARWDTEAFF,-,17,-,TRBV19,TRBJ1-1
TGCGCCAGCAGCTTCGAGGACAGGGTGTACGAGACCCAGTACTTC,CASSFEDRVYETQYF,TRBD1,15,many,TRBV5-1,TRBJ2-5
TGTGCCAGCAGCACTACAGGGGCTTATGGCTACACCTTC,CASSTTGAYGYTF,TRBD1,13,-,TRBV5-4,TRBJ1-2
TGTGCCAGCAGCCCATTGGGAGGGACCATGAACACTGAAGCTTTCTTT,CASSPLGGTMNTEAFF,-,16,-,TRBV7-9,TRBJ1-1
TGTGCCAGTAGCCCAGGGAACTATGGCTACACCTTC,CASSPGNYGYTF,-,12,-,TRBV19,TRBJ1-2
TGTGCCATCCACCCCCCGGGGGGGTACTATGGCTACACCTTC,CAIHPPGGYYGYTF,-,14,once,TRBV6-5,TRBJ1-2
TGTGCCAGTAGTATTCAAGGGTGGGGGACTGAAGCTTTCTTT,CASSIQGWGTEAFF,-,14,once,TRBV19,TRBJ1-1
TGTGCCAGCAGCCAAGAAAGGGTCCTGGCCTACAATGAGCAGTTCTTC,CASSQERVLAYNEQFF,-,16,-,TRBV3-1/TRBV3-2,TRBJ2-1
TGTGCCAGCAGCCCCGACAGGGGGCGCATGAGTGGCTACACCTTC,CASSPDRGRMSGYTF,TRBD1,15,-,TRBV3-1/TRBV3-2,TRBJ1-2
TGCGCCAGCAGCCTCATCGACAGGGGGCCTCTCCCCACAGATACGCAGTATTTT,CASSLIDRGPLPTDTQYF,TRBD1,18,-,TRBV4-1,TRBJ2-3
TGTGCCAGCAGCCAAGTACAGGGGCGGAACTATGGCTACACCTTC,CASSQVQGRNYGYTF,TRBD1,15,-,TRBV3-1/TRBV3-2,TRBJ1-2
TGCGCCAGCAGCTTGGAAGGGACAGGCACTGAAGCTTTCTTT,CASSLEGTGTEAFF,TRBD1,14,few,TRBV5-1,TRBJ1-1
TGTGCCATCAGTGAGTCACCTAGCGGGGGGGCCAATGAGCAGTTCTTC,CAISESPSGGANEQFF,TRBD2,16,-,TRBV10-3,TRBJ2-1
TGTGCCAGCAGGAAACCGAGCCCCTACAATGAGCAGTTCTTC,CASRKPSPYNEQFF,-,14,-,TRBV28,TRBJ2-1
TGTGCCAGCAGTCAGACAGCCTTTAATTCACCCCTCCACTTT,CASSQTAFNSPLHF,-,14,once,TRBV6-5,TRBJ1-6
TGTGCCAGCAGTTCCTCCGGGGGGGTGTCCAATGAGCAGTTCTTC,CASSSSGGVSNEQFF,TRBD2,15,-,TRBV6-5,TRBJ2-1
TGTGCCAGCAGTACCCCGGGACGACGCAGAGATACGCAGTATTTT,CASSTPGRRRDTQYF,-,15,-,TRBV27,TRBJ2-3
TGTGCCAGCAGCCAGGATCAGGGACGGCCCCAGCATTTT,CASSQDQGRPQHF,-,13,-,TRBV14,TRBJ1-5
TGTGCCAGCAGCCGAGGGAATTTAGACAGGGAAGTTGGCTACACCTTC,CASSRGNLDREVGYTF,TRBD1,16,-,TRBV7-9,TRBJ1-2
TGTGCCAGCAGTTACTCGATATCTGCTAACACTGAAGCTTTCTTT,CASSYSISANTEAFF,-,15,-,TRBV6-5,TRBJ1-1
TGTGCCAGCAGTGTGGAGGGGACCCTCACCGGGGAGCTGTTTTTT,CASSVEGTLTGELFF,-,15,-,TRBV6-2/TRBV6-3,TRBJ2-2
TGTGCCAGCAGCTGGAGGCAGGGGACTGATGGCTACACCTTC,CASSWRQGTDGYTF,-,14,-,TRBV5-4,TRBJ1-2
TGCGCCAGCAGCTTGACGAACACCGGGGAGCTGTTTTTT,CASSLTNTGELFF,-,13,once,TRBV5-1,TRBJ2-2
TGCGCCAGCAGCTTGGCCGCCGGGGCGAGGTGGAACACTGAAGCTTTCTTT,CASSLAAGARWNTEAFF,-,17,-,TRBV5-1,TRBJ1-1
TGTGCCCAAAAGGGAGAGAGTGGGAAGACCCTTGGGGAGACCCAGTACTTC,CAQKGESGKTLGETQYF,-,17,-,TRBV2,TRBJ2-5
TGTGCCAGCAGCCCTCTAGGGACAGGGTTCACCGGGGAGCTGTTTTTT,CASSPLGTGFTGELFF,TRBD1,16,few,TRBV7-3,TRBJ2-2
TGTGCCAGCAGCCAAGGCCACGGTAGCGGGTTGAGCTCCTACAATGAGCAGTTCTTC,CASSQGHGSGLSSYNEQFF,TRBD2,19,-,TRBV3-1/TRBV3-2,TRBJ2-1
TGCGCCAGCAGCCAAGATTCGCAGGTTAATCAGCCCCAGCATTTT,CASSQDSQVNQPQHF,-,15,-,TRBV4-1,TRBJ1-5
TGTGCCAGCTCTCTCGGACAGTTGAACACTGAAGCTTTCTTT,CASSLGQLNTEAFF,-,14,-,TRBV18,TRBJ1-1
TGTGCCAGCAGTGAATTGGGGACAGGGGTTTCACCCCTCCACTTT,CASSELGTGVSPLHF,TRBD1,15,-,TRBV25-1,TRBJ1-6
TGTGCCAGTAGTAACGGGGATTGGACTGAAGCTTTCTTT,CASSNGDWTEAFF,-,13,once,TRBV19,TRBJ1-1